The next 11 T cell receptor beta chains were all read from a single sample in a study of blood T cells in healthy people across ages. The authors ran a second PCR of about 7 to 11 cycles using a sample-barcoded 5' primer and a J-beta primer mix. One entry per CDR3 protein, called by TCRdb with MiXCR from the 5' RACE reads. The repertoire holds about 540,000 distinct CDR3 sequences, with under 30% as singletons. The same data also went into a second study, on T cells of mothers and their children.

Sequencing input: blood. These receptors came from a boy between 10 and 17 years old in good health.

The V call is TRBV7-9, the J call TRBJ2-1; 8 positions agree with TRBD2. CDR1 and CDR2 (germline): SEHNR, FQNEAQ (reference sequence). This CDR3 spans 15 amino acids. With 1 base clipped from V and 7 bases from J, the junction kept 6 bases outside the gene matches. CDR3 DNA sequence: TGTGCCAGCAGCTTAGTGCGAGCGGGGGTTAATGAGCAGTTCTTC. It translates to CASSLVRAGVNEQFF.

This clonotype was seen just once. The gene calls are TRBV20-1 and TRBJ1-5; possibly TRBD1 for D (5 bases). V was pared by 5 bases and J by 4 bases, with 15 bases between. The CDR3 is 14 residues long. Germline lookup yields CDR1 DFQATT and CDR2 SNEGSKA (reference sequence). The CDR3 DNA reads TGCAGTGCTGGGGCGGGGGGGGTAAATCAGCCCCAGCATTTT. Protein sequence: CSAGAGGVNQPQHF.

This clonotype was seen a few times. The chain has TRBV28 and TRBJ2-1, with TRBD2 matching over 11 bases. The V segment lost 4 bases and the J segment 1 base; nucleotides outside the gene matches: 6. CDR3 size: 17 residues. Germline V gene data show CDR1 as MDHEN and CDR2 as SYDVKM. CDR3 DNA sequence: TGTGCCAGCAGTTCCGGGTTAGCGGGAGGGTCCTACAATGAGCAGTTCTTC. This encodes CASSSGLAGGSYNEQFF.

This clonotype came up a few times. CDR3: CSAWQPGATSTDTQYF. The CDR3 DNA follows: TGCAGCGCTTGGCAACCCGGGGCAACCAGCACAGATACGCAGTATTTT. The J gene is TRBJ2-3, the V gene TRBV20-1; possibly TRBD1 or TRBD2 for D (5 bases each). This CDR3 region has 16 residues. Per germline, CDR1 DFQATT and CDR2 SNEGSKA (reference sequence).

The table lists this clonotype with many counts. This CDR3 is CASSEQGDSYEQYF. In nucleotides, the CDR3 is TGTGCCAGCAGTGAACAGGGAGACTCCTACGAGCAGTACTTC. The chain links TRBV2 to TRBJ2-7; either TRBD1 or TRBD2 may supply D (5 bases each). The CDR3 length is 14 residues. The ends were cut back, 2 bases at V and 0 bases at J, with 8 bases in the middle. Germline CDR1 is SNHLY and CDR2 is FYNNEI.

CDR3 sequence (DNA): TGTGCCAGCAGCTTAGAAGCAGGGCTCGACACCATATATTTT. Amino acid sequence: CASSLEAGLDTIYF. The rearrangement joins TRBV7-2 to TRBJ1-3, with a possible D match to TRBD1 (5 bases). The CDR3 consists of 14 residues. Germline V gives CDR1 SGHTA, CDR2 FQGNSA. The V gene lost 1 base and the J gene lost 8 bases, with 12 bases spanning the gap.

This clonotype was recorded a few times. The chain carries TRBV20-1 and TRBJ2-7; the D is unclear. Germline values: CDR1 DFQATT, CDR2 SNEGSKA (reference sequence). The length of the CDR3 is 12 residues. Trimming stripped 3 bases from V and 5 bases from J, with 11 bases between. Here the CDR3 DNA reads TGCAGTGCTAGGTCGTTTACTCACGAGCAGTACTTC. This sequence encodes CSARSFTHEQYF.

J is TRBJ2-5 and V is TRBV28, with no clear D. V dropped 6 bases and J dropped 5 bases, with 13 bases sitting between them. Looked up from germline, CDR1 is MDHEN and CDR2 is SYDVKM. This CDR3 region has 13 residues. CDR3 sequence: CASSSHYKETQYF. As DNA, the CDR3 is TGTGCCAGCAGCTCACACTATAAGGAGACCCAGTACTTC.

This clonotype was counted a few times. This CDR3 is missing its conserved last phenylalanine or tryptophan, likely due to a read error. The chain couples TRBV2 to TRBJ1-1, with TRBD1 identical over 8 bases. CDR3 length: 14 residues. The V and J ends lost 6 bases and 5 bases, in that order; junction bases with no gene match: 8. Germline CDR1 SNHLY, CDR2 FYNNEI. Here the CDR3 DNA reads TGTGCCAGCAGATTTGGACAGGGACGGACTGAAGCTTTCATT. This encodes CASRFGQGRTEAFI.

V usage is TRBV6-5 and J usage is TRBJ1-1; perhaps TRBD1 as D (5 bases). Deletions cut 1 base from V and 1 base from J, with 10 bases between. The CDR3 extends over 15 amino acids. Germline lookup yields CDR1 MNHEY and CDR2 SVGAGI. CDR3 sequence: CASSYFGGGNTEAFF. The DNA of the CDR3 is TGTGCCAGCAGTTACTTTGGGGGTGGGAACACTGAAGCTTTCTTT.

This clonotype was counted only a few times. The rearrangement uses TRBV28 and TRBJ2-7; no reliable D call. In germline, CDR1 is MDHEN, CDR2 SYDVKM. V shed 5 bases and J shed 6 bases, with 11 bases lying between them. The CDR3 sequence is 12 residues long. The CDR3: CASSPYGGEQYF. The CDR3 DNA is TGTGCCAGCAGTCCTTATGGTGGCGAGCAGTACTTC.